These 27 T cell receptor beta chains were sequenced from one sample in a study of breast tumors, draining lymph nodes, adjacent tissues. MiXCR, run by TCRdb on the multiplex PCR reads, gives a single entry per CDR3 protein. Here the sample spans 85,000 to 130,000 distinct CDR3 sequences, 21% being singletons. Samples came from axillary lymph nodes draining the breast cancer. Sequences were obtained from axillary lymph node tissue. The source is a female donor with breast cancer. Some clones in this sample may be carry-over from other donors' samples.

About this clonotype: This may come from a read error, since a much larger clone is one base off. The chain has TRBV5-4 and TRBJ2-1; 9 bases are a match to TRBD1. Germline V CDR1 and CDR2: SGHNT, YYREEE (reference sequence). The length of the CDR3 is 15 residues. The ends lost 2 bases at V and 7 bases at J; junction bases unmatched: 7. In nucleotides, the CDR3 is TGTGCCAGCAGCTTAGGGGGACAGGGAGTAAATGAGCAGTTCTTC. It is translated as CASSLGGQGVNEQFF.

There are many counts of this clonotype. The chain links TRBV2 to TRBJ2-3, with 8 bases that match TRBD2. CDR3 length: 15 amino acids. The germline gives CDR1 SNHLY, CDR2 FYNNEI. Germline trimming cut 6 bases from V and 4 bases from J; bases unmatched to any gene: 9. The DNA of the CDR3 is TGTGCCAGCAGCCAGGAGCGGGGGAGCCCAGATACGCAGTATTTT. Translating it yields CASSQERGSPDTQYF.

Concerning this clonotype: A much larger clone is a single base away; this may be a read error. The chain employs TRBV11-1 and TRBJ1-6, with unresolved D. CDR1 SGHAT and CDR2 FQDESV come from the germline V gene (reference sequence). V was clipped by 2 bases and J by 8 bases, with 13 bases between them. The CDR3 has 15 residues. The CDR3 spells CASSLRPVGDSPLHF. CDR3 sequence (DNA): TGTGCCAGCAGCTTACGGCCGGTCGGGGATTCACCCCTCCACTTT.

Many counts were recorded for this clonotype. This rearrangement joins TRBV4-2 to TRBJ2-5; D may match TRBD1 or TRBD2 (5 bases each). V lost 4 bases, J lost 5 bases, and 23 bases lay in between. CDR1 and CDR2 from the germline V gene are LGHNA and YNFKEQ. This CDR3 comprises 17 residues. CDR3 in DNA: TGTGCCAGCAGCCGGGACCCCCTATCCGACGGCAGGGAGACCCAGTACTTC. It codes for CASSRDPLSDGRETQYF.

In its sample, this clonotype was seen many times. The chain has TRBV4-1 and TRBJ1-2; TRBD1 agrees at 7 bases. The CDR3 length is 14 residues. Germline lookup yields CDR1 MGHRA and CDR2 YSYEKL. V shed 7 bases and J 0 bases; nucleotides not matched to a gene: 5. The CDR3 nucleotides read TGCGCCAGCACTGTCGGGACAGCTAACTATGGCTACACCTTC. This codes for CASTVGTANYGYTF.

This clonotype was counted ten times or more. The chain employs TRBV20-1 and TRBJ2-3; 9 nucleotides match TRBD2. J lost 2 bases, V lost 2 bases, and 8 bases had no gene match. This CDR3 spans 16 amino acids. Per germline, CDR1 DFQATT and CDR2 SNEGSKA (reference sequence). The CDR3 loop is CSARPYLAGSTDTQYF. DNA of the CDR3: TGCAGTGCTAGACCCTATCTAGCGGGATCCACAGATACGCAGTATTTT.

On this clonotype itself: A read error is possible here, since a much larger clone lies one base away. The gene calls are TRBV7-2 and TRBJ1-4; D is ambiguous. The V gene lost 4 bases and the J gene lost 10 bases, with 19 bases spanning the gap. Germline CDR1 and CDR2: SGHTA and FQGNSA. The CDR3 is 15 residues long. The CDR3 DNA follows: TGTGCCAGCAGCTCCCAAGGGTCAGCGCGTGGAAAACTGTTTTTT. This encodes CASSSQGSARGKLFF.

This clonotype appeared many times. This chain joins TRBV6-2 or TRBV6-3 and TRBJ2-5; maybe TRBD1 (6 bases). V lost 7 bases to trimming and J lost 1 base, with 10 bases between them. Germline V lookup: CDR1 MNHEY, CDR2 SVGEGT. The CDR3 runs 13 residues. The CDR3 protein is CASNYRVQETQYF. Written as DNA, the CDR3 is TGTGCCAGCAACTACAGGGTCCAAGAGACCCAGTACTTC.

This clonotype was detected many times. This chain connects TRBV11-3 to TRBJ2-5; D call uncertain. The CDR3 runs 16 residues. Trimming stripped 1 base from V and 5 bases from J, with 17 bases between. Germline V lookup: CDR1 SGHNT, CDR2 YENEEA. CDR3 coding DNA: TGTGCCAGCAGCTTAGGCCTCACTAATTCGCTCGAGACCCAGTACTTC. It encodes CASSLGLTNSLETQYF.

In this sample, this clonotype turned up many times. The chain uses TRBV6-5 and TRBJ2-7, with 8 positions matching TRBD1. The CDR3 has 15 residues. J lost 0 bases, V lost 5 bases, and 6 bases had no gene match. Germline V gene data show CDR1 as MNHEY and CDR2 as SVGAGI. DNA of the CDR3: TGTGCCAGCAGTCCCCGGACAGGGATCTCCTACGAGCAGTACTTC. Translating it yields CASSPRTGISYEQYF.

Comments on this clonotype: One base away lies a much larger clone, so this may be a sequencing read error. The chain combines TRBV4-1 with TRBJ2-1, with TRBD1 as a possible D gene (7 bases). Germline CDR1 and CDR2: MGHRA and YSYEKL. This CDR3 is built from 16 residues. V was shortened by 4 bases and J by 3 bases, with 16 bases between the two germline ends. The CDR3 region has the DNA TGCGCCAGCAGCCCATGCCAGGGGGGAGGCTACAATGAGCAGTTCTTC. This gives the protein CASSPCQGGGYNEQFF.

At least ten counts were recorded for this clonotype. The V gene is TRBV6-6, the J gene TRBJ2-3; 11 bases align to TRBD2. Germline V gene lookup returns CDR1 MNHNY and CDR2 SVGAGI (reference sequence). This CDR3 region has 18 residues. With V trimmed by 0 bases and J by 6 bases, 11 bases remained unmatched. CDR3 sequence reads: CASSYSPTSGRWWDTQYF. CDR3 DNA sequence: TGTGCCAGCAGTTACTCCCCTACTAGCGGGAGATGGTGGGATACGCAGTATTTT.

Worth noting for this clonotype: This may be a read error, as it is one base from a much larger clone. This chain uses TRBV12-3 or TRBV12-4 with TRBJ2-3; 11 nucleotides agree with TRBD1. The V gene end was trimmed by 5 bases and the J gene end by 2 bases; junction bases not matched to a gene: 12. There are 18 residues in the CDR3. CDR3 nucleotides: TGTGCCAGCAGTCATCTCACCGGGGACAGGGGGATCACAGATACGCAGTATTTT. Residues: CASSHLTGDRGITDTQYF.

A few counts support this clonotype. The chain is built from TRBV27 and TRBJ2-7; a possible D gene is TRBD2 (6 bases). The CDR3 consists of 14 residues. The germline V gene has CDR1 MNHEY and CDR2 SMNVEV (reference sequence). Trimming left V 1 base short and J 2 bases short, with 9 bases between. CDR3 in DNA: TGTGCCAGCAGTTTATTGGGCGGGACCTACGAGCAGTACTTC. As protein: CASSLLGGTYEQYF.

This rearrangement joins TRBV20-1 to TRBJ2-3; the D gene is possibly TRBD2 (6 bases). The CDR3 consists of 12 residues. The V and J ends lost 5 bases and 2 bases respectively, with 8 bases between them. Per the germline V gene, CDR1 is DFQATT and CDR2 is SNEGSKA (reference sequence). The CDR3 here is CSARGSTDTQYF. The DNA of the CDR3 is TGCAGTGCTCGGGGGTCCACAGATACGCAGTATTTT.

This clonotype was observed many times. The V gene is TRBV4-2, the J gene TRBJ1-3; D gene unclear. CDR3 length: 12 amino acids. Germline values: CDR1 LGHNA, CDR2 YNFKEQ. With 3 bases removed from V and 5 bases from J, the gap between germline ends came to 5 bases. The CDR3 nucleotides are TGTGCCAGCAGCCATATCAGAAACACCATATATTTT. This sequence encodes CASSHIRNTIYF.

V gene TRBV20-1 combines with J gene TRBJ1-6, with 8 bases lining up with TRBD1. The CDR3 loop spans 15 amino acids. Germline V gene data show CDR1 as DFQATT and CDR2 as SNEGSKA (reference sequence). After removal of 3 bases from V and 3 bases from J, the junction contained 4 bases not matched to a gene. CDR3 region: CSARSGTGYNSPLHF. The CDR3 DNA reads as TGCAGTGCTAGGTCCGGGACAGGCTATAATTCACCCCTCCACTTT.

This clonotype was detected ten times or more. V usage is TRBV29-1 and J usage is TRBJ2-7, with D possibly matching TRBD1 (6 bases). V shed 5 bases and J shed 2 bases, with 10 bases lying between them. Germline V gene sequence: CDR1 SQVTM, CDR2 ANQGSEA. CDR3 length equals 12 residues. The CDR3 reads CSVTTGPYEQYF. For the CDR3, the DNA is TGCAGCGTTACGACAGGTCCCTACGAGCAGTACTTC.

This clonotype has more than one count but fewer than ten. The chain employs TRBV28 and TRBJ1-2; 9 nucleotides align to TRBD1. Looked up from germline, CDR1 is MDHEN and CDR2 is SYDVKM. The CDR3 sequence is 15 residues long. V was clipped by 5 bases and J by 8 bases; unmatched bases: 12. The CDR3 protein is CASSPVVGQGRGYTF. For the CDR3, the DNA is TGTGCCAGCAGTCCGGTGGTGGGACAGGGCCGGGGCTACACCTTC.

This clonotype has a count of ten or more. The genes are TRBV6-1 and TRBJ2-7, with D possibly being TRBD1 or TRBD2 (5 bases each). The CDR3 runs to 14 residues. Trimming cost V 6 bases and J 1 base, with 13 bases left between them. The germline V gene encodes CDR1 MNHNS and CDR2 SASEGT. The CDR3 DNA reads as TGTGCCAGCAGATATCGGGACGGTTCCTACGAGCAGTACTTC. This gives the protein CASRYRDGSYEQYF.

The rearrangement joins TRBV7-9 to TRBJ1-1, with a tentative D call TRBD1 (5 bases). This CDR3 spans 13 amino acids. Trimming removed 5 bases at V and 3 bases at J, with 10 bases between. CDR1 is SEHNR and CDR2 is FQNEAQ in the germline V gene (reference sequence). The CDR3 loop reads CASSAQGYTEAFF. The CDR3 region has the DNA TGTGCCAGCAGCGCGCAGGGTTACACTGAAGCTTTCTTT. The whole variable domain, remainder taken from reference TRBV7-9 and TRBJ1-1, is DTGVSQNPRHKITKRGQNVTFRCDPISEHNRLYWYRQTLGQGPEFLTYFQNEAQLEKSRLLSDRFSAERPKGSFSTLEIQRTEQGDSAMYLCASSAQGYTEAFFGQGTRLTVV.

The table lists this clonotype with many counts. As DNA, the CDR3 is TGTGCCAGCAGCCCGGGAGGGGAAAGCAATCAGCCCCAGCATTTT. Amino acid sequence: CASSPGGESNQPQHF. This rearrangement joins TRBV9 to TRBJ1-5; TRBD1 is a possible D gene (5 bases). The germline gives CDR1 SGDLS, CDR2 YYNGEE. The CDR3 runs 15 residues. Between the trimmed V and J ends, which lost 4 bases and 1 base, there was a span of 12 bases.

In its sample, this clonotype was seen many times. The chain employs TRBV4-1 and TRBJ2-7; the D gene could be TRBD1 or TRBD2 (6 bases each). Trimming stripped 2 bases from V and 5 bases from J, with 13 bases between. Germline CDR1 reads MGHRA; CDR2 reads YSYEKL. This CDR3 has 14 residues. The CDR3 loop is CASSQPKGGNEQYF. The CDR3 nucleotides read TGCGCCAGCAGCCAACCTAAGGGGGGCAACGAGCAGTACTTC.

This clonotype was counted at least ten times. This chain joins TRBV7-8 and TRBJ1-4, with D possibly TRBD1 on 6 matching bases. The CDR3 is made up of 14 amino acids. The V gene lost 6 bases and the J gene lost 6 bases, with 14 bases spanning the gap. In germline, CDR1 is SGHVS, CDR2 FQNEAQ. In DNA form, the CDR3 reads TGTGCCAGCAGAGACACAGGGATCTATGAAAAACTGTTTTTT. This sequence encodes CASRDTGIYEKLFF.

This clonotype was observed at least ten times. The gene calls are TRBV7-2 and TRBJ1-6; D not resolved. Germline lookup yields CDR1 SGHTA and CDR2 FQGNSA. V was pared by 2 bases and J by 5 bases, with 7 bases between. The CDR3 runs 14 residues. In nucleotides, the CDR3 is TGTGCCAGCAGCTTACAACGGGATAATTCACCCCTCCACTTT. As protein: CASSLQRDNSPLHF.

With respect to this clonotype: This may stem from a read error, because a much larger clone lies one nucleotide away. The CDR3 region has the DNA TGTGCCAGCTCACCGGCAAGGAACTATGGCCACACCTTC. This translates into CASSPARNYGHTF. This rearrangement joins TRBV18 to TRBJ1-2; D not certain. The CDR3 runs to 13 residues. Germline V gene sequence: CDR1 KGHSH, CDR2 LQKENI.

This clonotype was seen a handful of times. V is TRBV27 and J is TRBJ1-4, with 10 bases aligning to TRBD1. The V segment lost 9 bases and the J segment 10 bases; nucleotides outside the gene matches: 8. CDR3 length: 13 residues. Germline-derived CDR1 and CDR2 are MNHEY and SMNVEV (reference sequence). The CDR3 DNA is TGTGCCAGTTCGACAGGGGGCGAGGTAAAACTGTTTTTT. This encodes CASSTGGEVKLFF.